The clone carrying this T cell receptor beta chain was seen more than once but under ten times. The CDR3 length is 15 residues. CDR1 and CDR2 from the germline V gene are MNHEY and SMNVEV (reference sequence). V was pared by 4 bases and J by 7 bases, with 11 bases of the junction left unmatched. TCRdb analysed the 5' RACE reads with MiXCR anew, one entry per CDR3 protein. Here the sample spans 250,000 to 300,000 distinct CDR3 sequences, 8.5% to 9.5% being singletons. The sample comes from a study of identical twins. These records were also assigned to another study, of yellow fever vaccine responses in identical twins.

Input material: CD8+ T cells sorted from blood. The TCR originated in a woman under 30 in good health. V gene TRBV27 combines with J gene TRBJ2-3; TRBD2 matches 7 bases. CDR3 region: CASSWGTNHANTQYF. DNA for the CDR3: TGTGCCAGCAGTTGGGGGACTAACCACGCGAATACGCAGTATTTT.